Listed below are T cell receptor beta chains from one sample, sequenced in a study of blood T cell repertoires in COVID-19. The method was immunoSEQ multiplex PCR; TCRdb's version includes in-frame clones alone and lacks a portion of them. The sample has some 200,000 clones, roughly 80% seen once. The material sequenced was peripheral blood. The receptor source for this set is a woman aged 35 to 49 with COVID-19, enrolled during active disease. Each CDR3 is given with its conserved first and last residue. A D gene is named only where the DNA matches it firmly. Clone size is not always given. Where it is, it says once, few, many or a class for expanded clones.

J: TRBJ1-6
V: TRBV5-4
D: .
size: .
CDR3: CASSRGQWDSPLHF
DNA: TGTGCCAGCAGCCGCGGACAATGGGATTCACCCCTCCACTTT

J: TRBJ2-3
V: TRBV7-8
D: .
size: .
CDR3: CASSSSSDTQYF
DNA: TGTGCCAGCAGCTCCTCTTCAGATACGCAGTATTTT

J: TRBJ1-2
V: TRBV11-2
D: .
size: once
CDR3: CASSLSEGLNYGYTF
DNA: TGTGCCAGCAGCTTAAGTGAAGGACTGAACTATGGCTACACCTTC

J: TRBJ2-7
V: TRBV28
D: TRBD2
size: .
CDR3: CASSYPGLADYEQYF
DNA: TGTGCCAGCAGTTACCCGGGACTAGCAGACTACGAGCAGTACTTC

J: TRBJ1-1
V: TRBV12-3/TRBV12-4
D: .
size: .
CDR3: CASSPEGTEAFF
DNA: TGTGCCAGCAGTCCGGAGGGGACTGAAGCTTTCTTT

J: TRBJ2-2
V: TRBV6-4
D: .
size: many
CDR3: CASSESDSTGELFF
DNA: TGTGCCAGCAGTGAATCAGACAGTACCGGGGAGCTGTTTTTT

J: TRBJ1-2
V: TRBV27
D: TRBD1
size: .
CDR3: CASSLTQGAEDYGYTF
DNA: TGTGCCAGCAGTTTAACACAGGGGGCAGAAGACTATGGCTACACCTTC

J: TRBJ1-1
V: TRBV19
D: .
size: few
CDR3: CASMTGNTEAFF
DNA: TGTGCCAGTATGACAGGGAACACTGAAGCTTTCTTT

J: TRBJ2-5
V: TRBV15
D: TRBD2
size: .
CDR3: CATTGPIAGGPRVGETQYF
DNA: TGTGCCACCACCGGCCCAATAGCGGGAGGGCCGAGGGTAGGCGAGACCCAGTACTTC

J: TRBJ1-4
V: TRBV30
D: .
size: .
CDR3: CAWSPLAFEKLFF
DNA: TGTGCCTGGAGTCCCCTGGCCTTTGAAAAACTGTTTTTT

J: TRBJ2-1
V: TRBV11-3
D: TRBD1
size: .
CDR3: CASSARTGIGDEQFF
DNA: TGTGCCAGCAGCGCAAGGACAGGGATTGGGGATGAGCAGTTCTTC

J: TRBJ2-7
V: TRBV5-1
D: .
size: .
CDR3: CASSPPTGSYEQYF
DNA: TGCGCCAGCAGCCCGCCGACAGGCTCCTACGAGCAGTACTTC

J: TRBJ2-1
V: TRBV29-1
D: TRBD1
size: once
CDR3: CSVRTGMNEQFF
DNA: TGCAGCGTCCGGACAGGAATGAATGAGCAGTTCTTC

J: TRBJ1-2
V: TRBV19
D: TRBD1
size: .
CDR3: CASSRGDRVGGYTF
DNA: TGTGCCAGTAGTAGGGGAGACAGGGTCGGCGGCTACACCTTC

J: TRBJ1-3
V: TRBV16
D: .
size: once
CDR3: CASSHPDRGPSGNTIYF
DNA: TGTGCCAGCAGCCACCCCGACCGAGGCCCCTCTGGAAACACCATATATTTT

J: TRBJ2-1
V: TRBV27
D: TRBD2
size: .
CDR3: CASSLSGLAGGRSYNEQFF
DNA: TGTGCCAGCAGTTTATCAGGCCTAGCGGGGGGCCGATCCTACAATGAGCAGTTCTTC

J: TRBJ1-5
V: TRBV30
D: .
size: medium-sized
CDR3: CAWSAEGQGFGLGNQPQHF
DNA: TGTGCCTGGAGTGCGGAAGGGCAGGGGTTCGGCCTCGGCAATCAGCCCCAGCATTTT

J: TRBJ2-2
V: TRBV5-1
D: .
size: once
CDR3: CASSLAFTVNTGELFF
DNA: TGCGCCAGCAGCTTGGCCTTTACTGTGAACACCGGGGAGCTGTTTTTT

J: TRBJ1-4
V: TRBV5-4
D: TRBD1
size: .
CDR3: CASSTDRGRNEKLFF
DNA: TGTGCCAGCAGCACCGACAGGGGACGAAATGAAAAACTGTTTTTT

J: TRBJ1-3
V: TRBV7-8
D: TRBD1
size: .
CDR3: CASSLGTGRSGNTIYF
DNA: TGTGCCAGCAGCTTAGGGACAGGCCGCTCTGGAAACACCATATATTTT

J: TRBJ1-2
V: TRBV28
D: TRBD1
size: .
CDR3: CATRQGGFGYTF
DNA: TGTGCCACCAGACAGGGCGGGTTTGGCTACACCTTC

J: TRBJ1-2
V: TRBV3-1/TRBV3-2
D: TRBD1
size: once
CDR3: CASSLQGAGGYTF
DNA: TGTGCCAGCAGCCTACAGGGGGCCGGTGGCTACACCTTC

J: TRBJ2-1
V: TRBV11-2
D: TRBD2
size: few
CDR3: CASSYPVAGGYNEQFF
DNA: TGTGCCAGCAGCTACCCCGTGGCGGGGGGGTACAATGAGCAGTTCTTC

J: TRBJ2-3
V: TRBV10-3
D: TRBD2
size: .
CDR3: CAKLAGGRRNSTDTQYF
DNA: TGTGCCAAACTAGCGGGGGGACGACGAAATAGCACAGATACGCAGTATTTT

J: TRBJ2-1
V: TRBV28
D: .
size: .
CDR3: CASSLTRTNEQFF
DNA: TGTGCCAGCAGTTTGACTAGAACGAATGAGCAGTTCTTC

J: TRBJ2-3
V: TRBV23-1
D: .
size: once
CDR3: CASSQGQGRSSTDTQYF
DNA: TGCGCCAGCAGTCAAGGTCAAGGCAGGTCGAGCACAGATACGCAGTATTTT